This passage covers 10 T cell receptor beta chains from one sample sequenced in a study of cytomegalovirus exposure and HLA in healthy donors (dated by TCRdb to between 2016 and 2019). The library was obtained by the immunoSEQ multiplex PCR assay. For the multiplex PCR, a mixture combining 60 forward primers for TCR Vbeta segments and 13 reverse primers for TCR Jbeta segments was used. This immuneACCESS table, as held by TCRdb, lists in-frame sequences with V and J called but not all clones. Of the missing ones, under half trace to an unresolved V gene in checked studies; the others have no known cause. This sample gives some 200,000 clones in total; around 86% of them show up just once. 6.3% of the sample is in the top ten clones. Material: PBMCs. The source of these receptors is a man aged 40-55 years in good health and CMV-seropositive.

J is TRBJ2-7 and V is TRBV30; TRBD2 matches 9 bases. This CDR3 has 13 residues. CDR1 and CDR2 (germline): GTSNPN, SVGIG (reference sequence). Trimming at V came to 6 bases and at J to 1 base, leaving 4 bases not matched to a gene. Here the CDR3 reads CACERGASYEQYF. CDR3 nucleotides: TGTGCCTGTGAGCGGGGGGCGTCCTACGAGCAGTACTTC.

The rearrangement joins TRBV28 to TRBJ2-7; 10 bases line up with TRBD2. Trimming cost V 4 bases and J 2 bases; bases outside gene matches: 2. This CDR3 has 14 residues. Germline CDR1 is MDHEN and CDR2 is SYDVKM. The CDR3 DNA reads as TGTGCCAGCAGTTCCCTAGCGGGGGCCTACGAGCAGTACTTC. Encoded protein: CASSSLAGAYEQYF.

This clone was seen a single time. V gene TRBV6-1 combines with J gene TRBJ2-7; 9 bases align to TRBD1. Germline CDR1 and CDR2: MNHNS and SASEGT. The CDR3 is 13 residues long. After removal of 7 bases from V and 4 bases from J, the junction contained 5 bases not matched to a gene. This CDR3 reads CASNRDRVYEQYF. CDR3 nucleotides: TGTGCCAGCAACCGGGACAGGGTATACGAGCAGTACTTC.

V is TRBV12-5 and J is TRBJ2-2; a weak D match, TRBD1 (6 bases). Germline CDR1 and CDR2: LGHNT and FRNRAP. The CDR3 has 13 amino acids. Trimming removed 2 bases at V and 5 bases at J, with 6 bases between. The chain's CDR3 is CASGLTGTGELFF. The CDR3 nucleotides read TGTGCTAGTGGTTTGACAGGGACCGGGGAGCTGTTTTTT.

CDR3 loop: CASSSTWGTDEEKLFF. As DNA, the CDR3 is TGTGCCAGCAGCTCCACCTGGGGGACAGACGAGGAAAAACTGTTTTTT. The chain joins TRBV7-9 to TRBJ1-4; 7 bases agree with TRBD1. From germline, CDR1 is SEHNR and CDR2 FQNEAQ (reference sequence). This CDR3 contains 16 residues. With 4 bases clipped from V and 8 bases from J, the junction kept 13 bases outside the gene matches.

The rearrangement uses TRBV20-1 and TRBJ1-5; 8 bases are a match to TRBD1. Germline lookup yields CDR1 DFQATT and CDR2 SNEGSKA (reference sequence). This CDR3 spans 11 amino acids. CDR3: CPTGDYQPQHF. CDR3 bases: TGCCCGACAGGGGATTACCAGCCCCAGCATTTT.

The CDR3 DNA sequence: TGTGCCAGCAGCCGAACCCGACTAGCGGGTAGGGAGACCCAGTACTTC. Its translation: CASSRTRLAGRETQYF. V usage is TRBV27 and J usage is TRBJ2-5; 10 bases match TRBD2. V was pared by 6 bases and J by 5 bases, with 12 bases of the junction left unmatched. The CDR3 totals 16 residues. The V gene's germline CDR1 is MNHEY and CDR2 SMNVEV (reference sequence).

The rearrangement joins TRBV12-5 to TRBJ2-3; TRBD2 aligns across 8 bases. CDR3 length: 14 residues. Germline CDR1 is LGHNT and CDR2 is FRNRAP. J was trimmed by 4 bases and V by 3 bases; bases with no gene match: 3. This chain's CDR3 is CASGFGGGPDTQYF. CDR3 DNA sequence: TGTGCTAGTGGTTTCGGGGGGGGGCCAGATACGCAGTATTTT.

CDR3 region: CASSLSDKNTEAFF. CDR3 in DNA: TGTGCCAGCAGTTTATCAGACAAGAACACTGAAGCTTTCTTT. The chain has TRBV28 and TRBJ1-1; no firm D call. CDR3 length: 14 residues. V dropped 1 base and J dropped 1 base, with 7 bases sitting between them. From germline, CDR1 is MDHEN and CDR2 SYDVKM.

This chain links TRBV13 with TRBJ2-7; D is unresolved. This CDR3 comprises 13 residues. Germline loops: CDR1 PRHDT, CDR2 FYEKMQ (reference sequence). V lost 8 bases and J lost 4, with 15 bases in between. The CDR3 DNA reads TGTGCCAGCGGCCTCAGGTTTACTTACGAGCAGTACTTC. Its protein is CASGLRFTYEQYF.